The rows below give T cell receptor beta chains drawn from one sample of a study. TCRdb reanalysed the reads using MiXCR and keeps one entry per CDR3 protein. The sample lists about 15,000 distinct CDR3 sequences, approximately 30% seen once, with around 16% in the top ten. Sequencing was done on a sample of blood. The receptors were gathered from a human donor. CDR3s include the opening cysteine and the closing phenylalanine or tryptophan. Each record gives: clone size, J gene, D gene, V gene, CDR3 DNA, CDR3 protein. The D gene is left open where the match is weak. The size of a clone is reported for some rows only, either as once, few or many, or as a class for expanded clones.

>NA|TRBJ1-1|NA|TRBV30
TGTGCCTGGAGGCTACCCTCGACAGGCCGAAGACGGAACACTGAAGCTTTCTTT
CAWRLPSTGRRRNTEAFF
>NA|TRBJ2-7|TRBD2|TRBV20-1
TGCAGTGCTAGAGCGGGGGGGACCGCCTACGAGCAGTACTTC
CSARAGGTAYEQYF
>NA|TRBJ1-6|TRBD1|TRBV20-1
TGCAGTGCTAGATCTCTATCGGGACAGAAAAATTCACCCCTCCACTTT
CSARSLSGQKNSPLHF
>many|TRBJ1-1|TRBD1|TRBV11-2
TGTGCCAGCAGCCTAAGACAGGGATCCACTGAAGCTTTCTTT
CASSLRQGSTEAFF
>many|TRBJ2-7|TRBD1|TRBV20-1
TGCAGTGCTCCAACCGGGACAGGAGGCCGCGAGCAGTACTTC
CSAPTGTGGREQYF
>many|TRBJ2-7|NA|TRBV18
TGTGCCAGCTCATCCAGGGAGGTATACGAGCAGTACTTC
CASSSREVYEQYF
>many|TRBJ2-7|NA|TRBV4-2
TGTGCCAGCAGCCAAGCGGAGGGGGCAGGGGAGCAGTACTTC
CASSQAEGAGEQYF
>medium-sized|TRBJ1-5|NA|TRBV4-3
TGCGCCAGCAGCCAAGATAACGCAAATAGCAATCAGCCCCAGCATTTT
CASSQDNANSNQPQHF
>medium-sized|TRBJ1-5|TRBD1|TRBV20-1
TGCAGTGCCCCCGGCCACTACAGGGGACCTAATCAGCCCCAGCATTTT
CSAPGHYRGPNQPQHF
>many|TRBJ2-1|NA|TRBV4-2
TGTGCCAGCAGCCAAGGGCAGGGGCCCTACAATGAGCAGTTCTTC
CASSQGQGPYNEQFF
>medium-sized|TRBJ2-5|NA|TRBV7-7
TGTGCTAGCAGCCGGGACTTGCAAGAGACCCAGTACTTC
CASSRDLQETQYF
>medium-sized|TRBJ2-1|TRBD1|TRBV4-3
TGCGCCAGCAGCCAAGATCGGACAGGGTTCTACAATGAGCAGTTCTTC
CASSQDRTGFYNEQFF
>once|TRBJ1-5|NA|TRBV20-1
TGCAGTGCTAGAGACTCTAATTATAGCAATCAGCCCCAGCATTTT
CSARDSNYSNQPQHF
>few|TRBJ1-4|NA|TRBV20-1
TGCAGTGCTAGATTCACAACTAATGAAAAACTGTTTTTT
CSARFTTNEKLFF
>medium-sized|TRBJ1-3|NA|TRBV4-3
TGCGCCAGCAGCCAAGACAGTCACATCTCTGGAAACACCATATATTTT
CASSQDSHISGNTIYF
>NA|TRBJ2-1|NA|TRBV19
TGTGCCAGTAGTAGCCATGTGGGCAGGGCGGCTGAGCAGTTCTTC
CASSSHVGRAAEQFF
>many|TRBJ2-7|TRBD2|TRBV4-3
TGCGCCAGCAGCCAAGAAGGACTAGCAGATTACGAGCAGTACTTC
CASSQEGLADYEQYF
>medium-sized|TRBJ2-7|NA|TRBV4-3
TGCGCCAGCAGCCAAGGTCGGGGAAGGTCACCCTACGAGCAGTACTTC
CASSQGRGRSPYEQYF
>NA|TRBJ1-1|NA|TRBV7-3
TGTGCCAGCAGCTTAGACGGTAAACGGGAAGCTTTCTTT
CASSLDGKREAFF
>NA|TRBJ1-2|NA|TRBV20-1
TGCAGTGCTCCATGGACGGGTACTAACTATGGCTACACCTTC
CSAPWTGTNYGYTF
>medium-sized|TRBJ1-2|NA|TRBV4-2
TGTGCCAGCAGCCAGGGAATGGGAGAGGGATATGGCTACACCTTC
CASSQGMGEGYGYTF
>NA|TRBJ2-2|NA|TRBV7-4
TGTGCCAGCAGCTTACGAGCGCCGAACACCGGGGAGCTGTTTTTT
CASSLRAPNTGELFF
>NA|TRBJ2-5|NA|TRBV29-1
TGCAGCGTTGAAGTATCCAGGGAGACCCAGTACTTC
CSVEVSRETQYF
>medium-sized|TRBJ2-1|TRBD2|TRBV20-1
TGCAGTGCTACACCTAGCGGGCAGTACAATGAGCAGTTCTTC
CSATPSGQYNEQFF
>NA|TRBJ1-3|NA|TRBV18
TGTGCCAGCTCACCAGTCAGGGGCTCTGGAAACACCATATATTTT
CASSPVRGSGNTIYF
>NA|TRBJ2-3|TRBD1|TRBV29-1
TGCAGCACGGGACAGGGGTTCACAGATACGCAGTATTTT
CSTGQGFTDTQYF
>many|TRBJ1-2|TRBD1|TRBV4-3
TGCGCCAGCAGCCAAGCTGAGGACAGGGCCCTCGATGGCTACACCTTC
CASSQAEDRALDGYTF
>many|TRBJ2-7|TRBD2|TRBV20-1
TGCAGTGCTAGAGAGATAGCGGGAGGGGGTGAGCAGTACTTC
CSAREIAGGGEQYF
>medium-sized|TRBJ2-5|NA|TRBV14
TGTGCCAGCCGTCGCGCTGAGACCCAGTACTTC
CASRRAETQYF
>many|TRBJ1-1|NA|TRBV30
TGTGCCTGGAGTGTATCAACGAACACTGAAGCTTTCTTT
CAWSVSTNTEAFF
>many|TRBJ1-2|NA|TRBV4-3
TGCGCCAGCAGCCAAGGAAGGGGCGCCGACTATGGCTACACCTTC
CASSQGRGADYGYTF
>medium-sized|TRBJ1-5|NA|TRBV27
TGTGCCAGCAGTTTCCAGGGCAATCAGCCCCAGCATTTT
CASSFQGNQPQHF
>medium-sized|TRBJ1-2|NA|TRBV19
TGTGCCAGTAGTATAGGCTATGGCTACACCTTC
CASSIGYGYTF
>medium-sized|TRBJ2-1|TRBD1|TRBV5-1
TGCGCCAGCAGGCCTACAGGGGGAAATGAGCAGTTCTTC
CASRPTGGNEQFF
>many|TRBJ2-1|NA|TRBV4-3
TGCGCCAGCAGCCAAAAAACTTCTCGGGTGGATGAGCAGTTCTTC
CASSQKTSRVDEQFF
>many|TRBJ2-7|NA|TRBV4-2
TGTGCCAGCAGCCAACTCTCTACCGGGACAAGTTCTCCGCAGTACTTC
CASSQLSTGTSSPQYF
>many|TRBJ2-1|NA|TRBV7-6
TGTGCCAGCAGCTTAGTAGAAGCGGGCGGGTTGTACAATGAGCAGTTCTTC
CASSLVEAGGLYNEQFF
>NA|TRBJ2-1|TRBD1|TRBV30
TGTGCCTGGAGCCTCCCGGGGACAGGGAGCCACAATGAGCAGTTCTTC
CAWSLPGTGSHNEQFF
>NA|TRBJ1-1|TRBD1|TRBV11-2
TGTGCCAGCAGCGTGAGGGTGGGGACAGGGGGCACTGAAGCTTTCTTT
CASSVRVGTGGTEAFF
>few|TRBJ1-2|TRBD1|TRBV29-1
TGCAGCGTACGAGACAGGGGCGACTATGGCTACACCTTC
CSVRDRGDYGYTF
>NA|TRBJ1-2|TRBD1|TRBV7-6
TGTGCTAGCAGCTTCCAGAGAGACAGGGGGAACTATGGCTACACCTTC
CASSFQRDRGNYGYTF
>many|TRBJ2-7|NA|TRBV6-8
TGTGCCCCAGGGGTACAGCCAACCTACGAGCAGTACTTC
CAPGVQPTYEQYF
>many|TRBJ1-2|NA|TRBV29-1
TGCAGCGTTAGTCCCCGGGATGGTGAACCACCTATTGTCTTCTATGGCTACACCTTC
CSVSPRDGEPPIVFYGYTF
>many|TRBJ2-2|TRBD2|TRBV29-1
TGCAGCGTTGTAGGGCTAGCGGGACGTACCGGGGAGCTGTTTTTT
CSVVGLAGRTGELFF
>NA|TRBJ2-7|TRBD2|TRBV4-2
TGTGCCAGCAGCCAAGGGTCTAGCGGGAGTTACGAGCAGTACTTC
CASSQGSSGSYEQYF
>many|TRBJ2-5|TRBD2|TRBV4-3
TGCGCCAGCAGCCAAGGATTACTAGCGGGAGTGGTGGAGACCCAGTACTTC
CASSQGLLAGVVETQYF
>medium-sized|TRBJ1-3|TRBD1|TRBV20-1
TGCAGTGCTGAAGACAGGGGTGGAAACACCATATATTTT
CSAEDRGGNTIYF
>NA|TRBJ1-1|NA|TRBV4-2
TGTGCCAGCAGCCAAGATACGGCAGTCATGAACACTGAAGCTTTCTTT
CASSQDTAVMNTEAFF
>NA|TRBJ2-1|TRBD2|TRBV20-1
TGCAGTGCTAGGCGCAGACTAGCTGCGGGAAATGAGCAGTTCTTC
CSARRRLAAGNEQFF
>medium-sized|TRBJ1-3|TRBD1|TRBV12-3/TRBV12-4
TGTGCCAGCAGTTTTGGGACAGCGTCCTCTGGAAACACCATATATTTT
CASSFGTASSGNTIYF
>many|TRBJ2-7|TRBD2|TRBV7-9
TGTGCCAGCAGCTCGCGGGAGGACCCCTACGAGCAGTACTTC
CASSSREDPYEQYF
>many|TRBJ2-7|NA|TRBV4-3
TGCGCCAGCAGTCAGAGAACCCAAAGCTCCTACGAGCAGTACTTC
CASSQRTQSSYEQYF
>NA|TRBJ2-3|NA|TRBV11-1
TGTGCCAGCAGCCCAACGTACCAAGATACGCAGTATTTT
CASSPTYQDTQYF
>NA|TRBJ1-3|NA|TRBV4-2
TGTGCCAGCAACCCCGCAGCTAACTATGGCTACACCATATATTTT
CASNPAANYGYTIYF
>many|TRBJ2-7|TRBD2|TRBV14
TGTGCCAGCAGCCAACTGGTTAGCGGGAGATCTGAGCAGTACTTC
CASSQLVSGRSEQYF
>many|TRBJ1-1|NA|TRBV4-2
TGTGCCAGCAGCCAAGATCCGGGGGGAAACACTGAAGCTTTCTTT
CASSQDPGGNTEAFF
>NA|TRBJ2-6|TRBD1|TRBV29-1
TGCAGCGCCAGGGGGATCTCCTACAACGTCCTGACTTTC
CSARGISYNVLTF
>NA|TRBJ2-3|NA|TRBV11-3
TGTGCCAGCAGCTTAGTAGGGGAGTCGCCATTAAATACGCAGTATTTT
CASSLVGESPLNTQYF
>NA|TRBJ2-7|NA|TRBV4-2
TGTGCCAGCAGCCCCCGCCTCACGACCGAGGAAACAAGTGGGCAGTACTTC
CASSPRLTTEETSGQYF
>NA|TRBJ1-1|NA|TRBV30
TGTGCCTGGAGTGATGGAGGGATAGCGAACACTGAAGCTTTCTTT
CAWSDGGIANTEAFF